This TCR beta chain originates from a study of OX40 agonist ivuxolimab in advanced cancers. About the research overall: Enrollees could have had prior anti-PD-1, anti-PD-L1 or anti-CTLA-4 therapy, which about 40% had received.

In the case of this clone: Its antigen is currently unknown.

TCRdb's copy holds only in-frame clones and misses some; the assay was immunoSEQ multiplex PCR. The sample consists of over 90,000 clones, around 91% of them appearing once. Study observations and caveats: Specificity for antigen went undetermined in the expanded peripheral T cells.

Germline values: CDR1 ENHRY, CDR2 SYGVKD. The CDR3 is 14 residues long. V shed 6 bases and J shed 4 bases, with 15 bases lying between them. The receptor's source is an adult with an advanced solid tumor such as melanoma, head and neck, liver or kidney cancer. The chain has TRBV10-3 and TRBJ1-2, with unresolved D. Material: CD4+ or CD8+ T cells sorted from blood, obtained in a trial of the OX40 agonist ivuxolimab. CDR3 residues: CAIRTPTGIYGYTF. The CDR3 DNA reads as TGTGCCATCAGGACGCCCACGGGAATCTATGGCTACACCTTC.